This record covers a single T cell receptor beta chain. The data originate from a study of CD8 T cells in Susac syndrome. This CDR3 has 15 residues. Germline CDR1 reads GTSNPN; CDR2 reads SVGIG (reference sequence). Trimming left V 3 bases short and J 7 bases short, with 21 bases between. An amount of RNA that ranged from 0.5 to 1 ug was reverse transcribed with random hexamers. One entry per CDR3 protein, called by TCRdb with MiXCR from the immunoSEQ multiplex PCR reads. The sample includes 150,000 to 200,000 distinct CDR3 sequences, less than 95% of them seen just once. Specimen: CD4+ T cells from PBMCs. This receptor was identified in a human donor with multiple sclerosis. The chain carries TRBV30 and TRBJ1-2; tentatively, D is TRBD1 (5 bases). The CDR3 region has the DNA TGTGCCTGGAGAGTTACAGGTGGTGTTGGTCGTGGCTACACCTTC. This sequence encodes CAWRVTGGVGRGYTF.